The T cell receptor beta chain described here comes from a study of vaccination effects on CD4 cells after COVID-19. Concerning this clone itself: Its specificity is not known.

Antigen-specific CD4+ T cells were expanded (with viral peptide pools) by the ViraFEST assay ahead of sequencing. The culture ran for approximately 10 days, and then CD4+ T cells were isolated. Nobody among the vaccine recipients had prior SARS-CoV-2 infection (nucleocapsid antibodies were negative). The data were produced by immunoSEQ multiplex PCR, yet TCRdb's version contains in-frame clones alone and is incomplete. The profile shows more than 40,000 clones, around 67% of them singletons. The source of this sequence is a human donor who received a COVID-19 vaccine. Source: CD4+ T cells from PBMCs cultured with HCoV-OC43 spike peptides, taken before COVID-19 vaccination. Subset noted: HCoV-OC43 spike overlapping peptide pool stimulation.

The CDR3 loop is CASSPRQGGMEAFF. CDR3 DNA sequence: TGTGCCAGCAGCCCCCGACAGGGAGGGATGGAAGCTTTCTTT. The rearrangement joins TRBV7-2 to TRBJ1-1; 7 positions agree with TRBD1. Germline V lookup: CDR1 SGHTA, CDR2 FQGNSA. The V and J ends lost 5 bases and 8 bases, in that order; junction bases with no gene match: 11. This CDR3 spans 14 amino acids.